This T cell receptor (beta chain) was retrieved from a study of blood T cell repertoires in COVID-19 (dated by TCRdb to the early 2020s). The study in broad terms: Collaborator samples came from the United States, Italy and Spain and covered acute and convalescent phases of COVID-19. A de-identified subject ID, COVID-19 status, age in years and sex were almost always included in the sample metadata. The repertoires were released in a freely available public database intended as a resource for research on the immune response to SARS-CoV-2. Samples came from the ongoing ImmuneRACE study (first 160 participants) plus 1,254 subjects from 6 global collaborators. Subjects who had been exposed to COVID-19, were actively infected with it, or had recovered from it provided the deeply sampled blood TCRbeta repertoires that made up the dataset. HLA class I and class II types, where available, came from metadata supplied by the sample provider rather than from assay-based typing. The material from the prospective study consisted of cDNA or gDNA derived from T cells, B-cell-depleted T cells, or PBMCs. Overall results and qualifications from the work: The quantity of clinical and demographic metadata differed by source and by participant and was supplied without curation.

Note on this clone: This clone's antigen is unknown. No quality values exist for individual bases; no much larger clone is one base distant.

TCRbeta CDR3 regions were amplified from genomic DNA by means of the immunoSEQ Assay, a bias-controlled multiplex PCR. Regarding the original processing steps: Within the assay, amplification of reference gene primers was used to estimate how many nucleated cells each sample contained. Sequence reads were collapsed and filtered to measure the absolute abundance of every unique TCRbeta CDR3 rearrangement. For each sample, productive Simpson clonality was calculated as the square root of Simpson's diversity index over productive rearrangements. Entries here come from immuneACCESS through TCRdb and include only in-frame sequences with V and J called. Some clones fail to appear in such tables; in the studies checked, an unresolved V gene covers under half of the shortfall, and the cause of the remainder is unknown. V, J and clone size are those of that table, while D and trimming were read from the DNA. The sample records about 61,000 clones, about 88% of which are singletons. About 5.1% of the sample belongs to the ten largest clones.

V loses 5 bases, J loses 4 bases, and the germline ends lie 11 bases apart. From the germline V gene, CDR1 is SGHTA and CDR2 is FQGNSA. The CDR3 runs 13 residues from the cysteine to the phenylalanine. Of the read, only the CDR3 DNA is kept; its 39 bases are in frame from base 1. The collaborating institutions used their own protocols to collect whole blood in K2EDTA tubes. For TCRbeta analysis, collaborators shipped samples in one of three forms: frozen whole blood, isolated PBMCs, or DNA extracted from either of those sample types. The sample comprised peripheral blood. The V gene is TRBV7-2 and the J gene is TRBJ1-2; TRBD1 is a possible D gene, resting on 5 matching bases. The sequence was collected from an elderly man in a cohort sampled during active COVID-19. This receptor has the CDR3 CASSPNRFYGYTF. The DNA sequence is as follows: TGTGCCAGCAGCCCCAACAGGTTCTATGGCTACACCTTC.